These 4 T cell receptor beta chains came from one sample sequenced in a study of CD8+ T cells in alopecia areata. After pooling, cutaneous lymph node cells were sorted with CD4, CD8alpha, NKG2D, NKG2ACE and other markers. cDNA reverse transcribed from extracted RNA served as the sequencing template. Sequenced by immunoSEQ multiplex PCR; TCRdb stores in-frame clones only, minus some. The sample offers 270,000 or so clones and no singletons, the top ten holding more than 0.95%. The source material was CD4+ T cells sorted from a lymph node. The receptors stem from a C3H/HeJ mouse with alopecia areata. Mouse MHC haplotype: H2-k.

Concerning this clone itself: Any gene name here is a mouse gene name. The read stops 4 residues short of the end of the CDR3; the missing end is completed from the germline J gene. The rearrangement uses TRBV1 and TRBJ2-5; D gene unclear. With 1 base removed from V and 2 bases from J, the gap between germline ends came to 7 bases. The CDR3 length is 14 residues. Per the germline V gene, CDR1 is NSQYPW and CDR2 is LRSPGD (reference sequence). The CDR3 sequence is CTCSAATPQDTQYF. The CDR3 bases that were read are TGCACCTGCAGTGCAGCGACACCCCAAGAC.

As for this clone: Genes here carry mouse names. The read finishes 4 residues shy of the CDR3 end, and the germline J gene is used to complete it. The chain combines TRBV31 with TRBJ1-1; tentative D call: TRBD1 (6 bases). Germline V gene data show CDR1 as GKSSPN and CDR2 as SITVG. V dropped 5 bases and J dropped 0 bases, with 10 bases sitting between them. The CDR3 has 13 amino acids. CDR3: CAWAGTTNTEVFF. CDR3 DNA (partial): TGTGCCTGGGCCGGGACAACAAACACA.

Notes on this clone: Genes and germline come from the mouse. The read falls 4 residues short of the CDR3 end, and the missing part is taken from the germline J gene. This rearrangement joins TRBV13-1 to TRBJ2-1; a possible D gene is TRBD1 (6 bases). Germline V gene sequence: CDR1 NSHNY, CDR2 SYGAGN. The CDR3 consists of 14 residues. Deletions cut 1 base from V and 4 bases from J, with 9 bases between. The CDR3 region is CASSDWDKYAEQFF. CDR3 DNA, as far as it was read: TGTGCCAGCAGTGATTGGGACAAATATGCT.

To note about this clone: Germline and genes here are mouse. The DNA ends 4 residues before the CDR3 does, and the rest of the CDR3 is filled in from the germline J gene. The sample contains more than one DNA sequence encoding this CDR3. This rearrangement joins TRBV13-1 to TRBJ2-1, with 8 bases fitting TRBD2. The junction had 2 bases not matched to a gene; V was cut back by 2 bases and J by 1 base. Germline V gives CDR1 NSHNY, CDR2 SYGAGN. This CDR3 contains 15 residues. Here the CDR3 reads CASSDLGGNYAEQFF. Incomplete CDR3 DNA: TGTGCCAGCAGTGACCTGGGGGGAAACTATGCT.